Given below is one T cell receptor beta chain in context. No cognate antigen has been identified for it. The input lacks base qualities; no much larger clone sits a single base away. This sample was taken from a study of blood T cell repertoires in COVID-19 (dated by TCRdb to the early 2020s). Study-wide context: Samples covering the acute and convalescent phases of COVID-19 were provided by collaborators in the United States, Italy and Spain. Subjects who had been exposed to COVID-19, were actively infected with it, or had recovered from it provided the deeply sampled blood TCRbeta repertoires that made up the dataset. Where available, HLA class I and class II types were obtained from metadata supplied by the sample provider rather than from assay-based typing. The prospective study material was composed of cDNA or gDNA derived from T cells, B-cell-depleted T cells, or PBMCs. The repertoires were released in a freely available public database intended as a resource for research on the immune response to SARS-CoV-2. Nearly every sample came with metadata listing a de-identified subject ID, COVID-19 status, age in years and sex. Samples were obtained from the ongoing ImmuneRACE study (first 160 participants) and from 1,254 subjects provided by 6 global collaborators.

Overall study results and their limits: The quantity of clinical and demographic metadata differed by source and by participant and was supplied without curation.

The collaborating institutions used their own protocols to collect whole blood in K2EDTA tubes. For TCRbeta analysis, collaborators shipped samples in one of three forms: frozen whole blood, isolated PBMCs, or DNA extracted from either of those sample types. TCRbeta CDR3 regions were amplified from genomic DNA using the immunoSEQ Assay, a bias-controlled multiplex PCR. As for the authors' bioinformatics: Within the assay, amplification of reference gene primers was used to estimate how many nucleated cells each sample contained. To quantify the absolute abundance of each unique TCRbeta CDR3 rearrangement, sequence reads were collapsed and filtered. For each sample, productive Simpson clonality was calculated as the square root of Simpson's diversity index over productive rearrangements. TCRdb's version of the immuneACCESS table is confined to in-frame rearrangements and falls short of the full clone set. An unresolved V gene accounts for under half of the shortfall where checked; the remainder is of unknown origin. That table supplies the V and J calls and clone size; D and trimming were determined from the DNA. Counted in this sample were approximately 110,000 clones; about 86% of them appeared once. About 0.9% of the sample belongs to the ten largest clones.

Sequencing was performed on peripheral blood. This receptor was taken from a woman aged 50 to 60 with active or convalescent COVID-19.

The nucleotide sequence reads as follows: TGTGCCAGCAGTGAATATACGGGGGTTGGAGATCACGAGCAGTACTTC. Its protein is CASSEYTGVGDHEQYF. The receptor chain draws on TRBV25-1 and TRBJ2-7, and perhaps TRBD2 as D gene, on 6 matching bases. Reading the germline V gene gives CDR1 MGHDK and CDR2 SYGVNS. The V end loses 0 bases and the J end loses 5 bases, and a stretch of 17 bases separates them. The CDR3 contains 16 residues, cysteine and phenylalanine counted. The kept DNA is CDR3 alone, 48 bases in frame from the first base.